The 8 T cell receptor beta chains listed next were all sequenced from one sample in a study of blood T cell repertoires in COVID-19. Sequencing used immunoSEQ multiplex PCR; TCRdb keeps in-frame clones, though not all of them. The sample holds about 81,000 clones, approximately 80% seen once. The sequencing input was peripheral blood. The receptors derive from a human donor in a cohort sampled during active COVID-19.

The chain links TRBV7-6 to TRBJ2-1; TRBD1 matches at 7 bases. CDR1 and CDR2 (germline): SGHVS, FNYEAQ. The V segment lost 5 bases and the J segment 6 bases; nucleotides outside the gene matches: 16. The CDR3 runs 17 residues. The CDR3 protein is CASSPYPPGQRANEQFF. The CDR3 DNA reads as TGTGCCAGCAGCCCCTATCCACCGGGACAGAGGGCCAATGAGCAGTTCTTC.

V and J are TRBV2 and TRBJ2-7; TRBD2 matches at 12 bases. The germline CDR1 and CDR2 sequences are SNHLY and FYNNEI. CDR3 length: 15 residues. Germline trimming cut 6 bases from V and 4 bases from J; bases unmatched to any gene: 7. The CDR3 nucleotides are TGTGCCAGCAGCCCCACTAGCGGGGGGAGTTACGAGCAGTACTTC. It yields the protein CASSPTSGGSYEQYF.

J is TRBJ2-2 and V is TRBV11-2, with 12 bases fitting TRBD2. J gave up 6 bases and V 4 bases, and 6 bases lay outside the gene matches. The CDR3 extends over 16 amino acids. Germline V gene data show CDR1 as SGHAT and CDR2 as FQNNGV. CDR3 bases: TGTGCCAGCAGCTCCGGGACTAGCGGGCTTTCCGGGGAGCTGTTTTTT. As protein: CASSSGTSGLSGELFF.

The chain combines TRBV5-8 with TRBJ2-1; D might be TRBD2 (7 bases). V was clipped by 4 bases and J by 1 base, with 15 bases between them. CDR1 and CDR2 from the germline V gene are SGHTS and YDEGEE. The CDR3 has 16 residues. The CDR3 DNA sequence: TGTGCCAGCAGCGGGAGGGGGGGCGATTCCTACAATGAGCAGTTCTTC. This codes for CASSGRGGDSYNEQFF.

V usage is TRBV11-2 and J usage is TRBJ2-1, with D possibly TRBD1 on 6 matching bases. CDR1 is SGHAT and CDR2 is FQNNGV in the germline V gene. The CDR3 spans 14 residues. Trimming removed 5 bases from V and 2 bases from J, with 10 bases in between. For the CDR3, the DNA is TGTGCCAGCAGCCACCGGGACACCTACAATGAGCAGTTCTTC. This translates into CASSHRDTYNEQFF.

This chain connects TRBV18 to TRBJ1-2; D call uncertain. The germline V gene has CDR1 KGHSH and CDR2 LQKENI. This CDR3 spans 15 amino acids. With 5 bases removed from V and 5 bases from J, the gap between germline ends came to 18 bases. The CDR3 nucleotides read TGTGCCAGCTCAACCCTTCAGCACCTCGGGTATGGCTACACCTTC. This codes for CASSTLQHLGYGYTF.

The chain joins TRBV2 to TRBJ2-1, with no clear D. Trimming pared 5 bases from V and 3 bases from J, leaving 14 bases between. Looked up from germline, CDR1 is SNHLY and CDR2 is FYNNEI. The CDR3 spans 15 residues. This CDR3 reads CASSPEGVSYNEQFF. The CDR3 bases are TGTGCCAGCAGTCCCGAAGGAGTAAGCTACAATGAGCAGTTCTTC. Combining the CDR3 with reference TRBV2 and TRBJ2-1 gives the whole variable domain EPEVTQTPSHQVTQMGQEVILRCVPISNHLYFYWYRQILGQKVEFLVSFYNNEISEKSEIFDDQFSVERPDGSNFTLKIRSTKLEDSAMYFCASSPEGVSYNEQFFGPGTRLTVL.

The chain carries TRBV2 and TRBJ2-5; a weak D match, TRBD2 (7 bases). This CDR3 is built from 13 residues. V gave up 7 bases and J gave up 3 bases, with 12 bases separating them. The germline CDR1 and CDR2 sequences are SNHLY and FYNNEI. CDR3 sequence (DNA): TGTGCCAGCACAAAGGGGGGGGAAGAGACCCAGTACTTC. Protein sequence: CASTKGGEETQYF.